This entry describes one T cell receptor beta chain. Its antigen remains unidentified. This sample stems from a study of T cell responses to AZD1222 COVID-19 vaccine. Looking at the study overall: Second-dose groups at about 4 or about 12 weeks were pooled. Findings and limits, study-wide: The number of AZD1222 recipients seropositive at baseline was only five or six.

Trimming took 9 bases from V and 0 from J, leaving 20 bases between them. This CDR3 is built from 16 residues. Germline-derived CDR1 and CDR2 are LNHDA and SQIVND (reference sequence). The table came from immunoSEQ multiplex PCR; TCRdb's copy has only in-frame clones and leaves some out. Among about 120,000 clones listed, 88% were seen once. This TCR derives from an adult in good health. The rearrangement links TRBV19 to TRBJ1-1, with a tentative D call TRBD1 (6 bases). The input for sequencing was peripheral blood, taken on day 0 of AZD1222 vaccination. The CDR3 region is CASTDPGHRLNTEAFF. The CDR3 nucleotides read TGTGCCAGCACCGATCCGGGACACCGGCTGAACACTGAAGCTTTCTTT. The entire variable domain, with the rest obtained from reference TRBV19 and TRBJ1-1, is as follows: DGGITQSPKYLFRKEGQNVTLSCEQNLNHDAMYWYRQDPGQGLRLIYYSQIVNDFQKGDIAEGYSVSREKKESFPLTVTSAQKNPTAFYLCASTDPGHRLNTEAFFGQGTRLTVV.